Each of the 16 T cell receptor beta chains below was sequenced from the same sample in a study of T-cell reconstitution after alpha-beta-depleted transplantation in children. Researchers prepared the TCRbeta library using unique molecular identifiers, the study reports. TCRdb re-called the PCR reads through MiXCR, storing one row per CDR3 protein. The table has around 340,000 distinct CDR3 sequences, approximately 12% seen once. The sequences come from PBMCs, collected from the stem cell graft. These receptors were collected from a human donor who donated a stem cell graft to a child with Fanconi anemia.

This clonotype occurred a few times. The chain couples TRBV12-3 or TRBV12-4 to TRBJ2-1; D might be TRBD1 (6 bases). CDR3 length: 13 amino acids. V lost 1 base to trimming and J lost 8 bases, with 9 bases between them. The CDR3 bases are TGTGCCAGCAGTTTAGGCAGGGGCGATGAGCAGTTCTTC. Amino acids: CASSLGRGDEQFF.

This clonotype has at least ten counts. This chain links TRBV6-5 with TRBJ2-2; weak D call: TRBD1 (6 bases). In germline, CDR1 is MNHEY, CDR2 SVGAGI. Trimming took 0 bases from V and 4 from J, leaving 12 bases between them. The CDR3 extends over 16 amino acids. As DNA, the CDR3 is TGTGCCAGCAGTTACTCCAGGGGAACCTCCACCGGGGAGCTGTTTTTT. Protein product: CASSYSRGTSTGELFF.

This clonotype was seen a handful of times. V usage is TRBV5-1 and J usage is TRBJ1-2; 11 bases agree with TRBD1. The germline V gene has CDR1 SGHRS and CDR2 YFSETQ. The CDR3 length is 15 residues. J lost 3 bases, V lost 4 bases, and 5 bases had no gene match. In DNA, the CDR3 is TGCGCCAGCAGCCCCGGGACAGGGGGGGACTATGGCTACACCTTC. It specifies CASSPGTGGDYGYTF.

The chain links TRBV15 to TRBJ1-4; D call uncertain. Germline V gene data show CDR1 as LNHNV and CDR2 as YYDKDF (reference sequence). V was cut by 2 bases and J by 8 bases, with 9 bases left in between. The CDR3 loop spans 13 amino acids. The DNA of the CDR3 is TGTGCCACCAGCAGACAAATTAGGGAAAAACTGTTTTTT. It translates to CATSRQIREKLFF. The full variable domain, its missing parts supplied by reference TRBV15 and TRBJ1-4, is DAMVIQNPRYQVTQFGKPVTLSCSQTLNHNVMYWYQQKSSQAPKLLFHYYDKDFNNEADTPDNFQSRRPNTSFCFLDIRSPGLGDTAMYLCATSRQIREKLFFGSGTQLSVL.

This clonotype appeared a few times. The chain recombines TRBV11-2 with TRBJ2-3; 8 bases match TRBD1. J gave up 1 base and V 6 bases, and 6 bases lay outside the gene matches. Germline CDR1 is SGHAT and CDR2 is FQNNGV. The CDR3 is made up of 15 amino acids. The CDR3 DNA reads TGTGCCAGCAGGGCTCCGGGACAGGGCACAGATACGCAGTATTTT. Translating gives CASRAPGQGTDTQYF.

The chain joins TRBV7-2 to TRBJ1-1, with unresolved D. The V end lost 5 bases, the J end lost 0 bases, and 16 bases lay between the germline ends. The V gene's germline CDR1 is SGHTA and CDR2 FQGNSA. CDR3 size: 16 residues. Written as DNA, the CDR3 is TGTGCCAGCAGCGCATATAAGTGGGATATGAACACTGAAGCTTTCTTT. Residues: CASSAYKWDMNTEAFF.

There are many counts of this clonotype. V usage is TRBV4-2 and J usage is TRBJ1-1; no clear D gene. The CDR3 is made up of 14 amino acids. Looked up from germline, CDR1 is LGHNA and CDR2 is YNFKEQ. Trimming removed 0 bases from V and 6 bases from J, with 11 bases in between. CDR3 sequence (DNA): TGTGCCAGCAGCCAAGAGGAGTTTATGGCTGAAGCTTTCTTT. This translates into CASSQEEFMAEAFF.

In its sample, this clonotype was seen a few times. The chain links TRBV11-2 to TRBJ2-7; 9 bases align to TRBD1. After removal of 5 bases from V and 4 bases from J, the junction contained 9 bases not matched to a gene. CDR1 is SGHAT and CDR2 is FQNNGV in the germline V gene. The CDR3 loop spans 15 amino acids. The CDR3 sequence: CASSRTDRGGYEQYV. CDR3 DNA sequence: TGTGCCAGCAGCCGCACCGACAGGGGGGGATACGAGCAGTACGTC.

This clonotype was seen a handful of times. The chain carries TRBV14 and TRBJ2-7; TRBD2 matches at 12 bases. V was clipped by 4 bases and J by 1 base; unmatched bases: 14. The CDR3 consists of 19 residues. CDR1 is SGHDN, CDR2 FVKESK, per germline. The CDR3 region has the DNA TGTGCCAGCAGCCGCTACCTAGCGGGGGGGCCTTCCTATTCCTACGAGCAGTACGTC. Protein sequence: CASSRYLAGGPSYSYEQYV.

There are a few counts of this clonotype. This chain connects TRBV6-5 to TRBJ1-6; 7 bases fit TRBD1. The germline CDR1 and CDR2 sequences are MNHEY and SVGAGI. The CDR3 length is 15 residues. V dropped 4 bases and J dropped 5; count of bases not matched to a gene: 5. The CDR3 coding sequence is TGTGCCAGCAGTTTCCGGACAGGCCATAATTCACCCCTCCACTTT. Translated, it gives CASSFRTGHNSPLHF.

This clonotype was counted a few times. The chain joins TRBV7-3 to TRBJ2-1; possible D gene TRBD2, 6 bases. The CDR3 is 16 residues long. Germline V gene lookup returns CDR1 SGHTA and CDR2 FQGTGA. Trimming removed 4 bases at V and 4 bases at J, with 17 bases between. The CDR3 DNA is TGTGCCAGCAGCTCGCCGGGGGTAAATAATTACAATGAGCAGTTCTTC. Amino acid sequence: CASSSPGVNNYNEQFF.

This clonotype was recorded once. The chain couples TRBV29-1 to TRBJ2-1; D is perhaps TRBD1 (6 bases). Germline-derived CDR1 and CDR2 are SQVTM and ANQGSEA. The CDR3 has 13 amino acids. V was clipped by 0 bases and J by 8 bases, with 11 bases between them. CDR3 in amino acids: CSVEDHRAYEQFF. DNA of the CDR3: TGCAGCGTTGAAGATCACAGGGCTTATGAGCAGTTCTTC.

For the CDR3, the DNA is TGCGCCAGCAGTGAGTCCAAGGCAGGGACCCAAGAGACCCAGTACTTC. Its protein product is CASSESKAGTQETQYF. The chain couples TRBV10-1 to TRBJ2-5; D may match TRBD1 or TRBD2 (5 bases each). V lost 0 bases to trimming and J lost 1 base, with 12 bases between them. Germline values: CDR1 WNHNN, CDR2 SYGVQD (reference sequence). The CDR3 runs 16 residues.

Many counts were recorded for this clonotype. This chain uses TRBV11-2 with TRBJ2-7; a weak D match, TRBD1 (6 bases). Germline CDR1 SGHAT, CDR2 FQNNGV. The CDR3 spans 13 residues. CDR3 DNA: TGTGCCAGCAGCCCCTACGCCGGGACACCGATCCACGTC. It is translated as CASSPYAGTPIHV.

This chain connects TRBV5-5 to TRBJ2-3; TRBD1 or TRBD2 may be the D gene (5 bases each). V lost 0 bases to trimming and J lost 2 bases, with 10 bases between them. Germline CDR1 reads SGHKS; CDR2 reads YYEKEE (reference sequence). This CDR3 has 15 amino acids. The CDR3 nucleotides read TGTGCCAGCAGCTTGGACTGGGGGTACACAGATACGCAGTATTTT. It translates to CASSLDWGYTDTQYF.

This clonotype was seen at least ten times. The chain carries TRBV5-6 and TRBJ1-2, with 11 bases matching TRBD1. Trimming cost V 2 bases and J 7 bases; bases outside gene matches: 1. The germline gives CDR1 SGHDT, CDR2 YYEEEE. This CDR3 comprises 13 residues. CDR3 amino acids: CASSFGTGGGYTF. Written as DNA, the CDR3 is TGTGCCAGCAGCTTCGGGACAGGGGGTGGCTACACCTTC.